Below are 18 T cell receptor beta chains sequenced from a single sample in a study of blood T cell repertoires in COVID-19. The assay was immunoSEQ multiplex PCR, and TCRdb's table has in-frame clones only and misses some. Here the sample spans approximately 210,000 clones, 75% to 90% being singletons. Sequences were obtained from peripheral blood. The origin of the receptors is a human donor in a cohort sampled during active COVID-19.

This sequence joins TRBV6-5 and TRBJ2-7, with 7 positions matching TRBD1. In germline, CDR1 is MNHEY, CDR2 SVGAGI. V trimming: 0 bases; J trimming: 3 bases; junction bases outside the gene matches: 8. This CDR3 region has 16 residues. The CDR3 DNA reads TGTGCCAGCAGTTACTCAGGTGCGCACAGGGGCTACGAGCAGTACTTC. It translates to CASSYSGAHRGYEQYF.

The V call is TRBV28, the J call TRBJ1-4; no clear D gene. CDR3 size: 15 residues. CDR1 is MDHEN, CDR2 SYDVKM, per germline. Trimming removed 5 bases at V and 1 base at J, with 11 bases between. Here the CDR3 reads CASSPLGETNEKLFF. The CDR3 nucleotides read TGTGCCAGCAGTCCCCTCGGGGAAACTAATGAAAAACTGTTTTTT.

The rearrangement joins TRBV20-1 to TRBJ2-7, with 9 bases fitting TRBD1. Germline V gives CDR1 DFQATT, CDR2 SNEGSKA (reference sequence). The CDR3 totals 15 residues. The V and J ends lost 3 bases and 4 bases, in that order; junction bases with no gene match: 10. As DNA, the CDR3 is TGCAGTGCTAGTGCCACGGGACAGGGAGTTTACGAGCAGTACTTC. This sequence encodes CSASATGQGVYEQYF.

The chain carries TRBV6-4 and TRBJ1-1; D is ambiguous. V was clipped by 4 bases and J by 1 base, with 7 bases between them. Germline CDR1 reads MRHNA; CDR2 reads SNTAGT. The CDR3 length is 13 residues. CDR3: CASSVTTNTEAFF. The CDR3 DNA follows: TGTGCCAGCAGTGTTACAACGAACACTGAAGCTTTCTTT.

J is TRBJ2-7 and V is TRBV5-4, with TRBD1 matching 7 bases. The junction had 6 bases not matched to a gene; V was cut back by 6 bases and J by 0 bases. Germline CDR1 SGHNT, CDR2 YYREEE (reference sequence). This CDR3 is built from 14 residues. As DNA, the CDR3 is TGTGCCAGCAACAGAGGGGGCAACTCCTACGAGCAGTACTTC. Its protein is CASNRGGNSYEQYF.

CDR3 DNA: TGTGCCAGCAGTTACGGGGATGACAGAAGCTATGGCTACACCTTC. Protein product: CASSYGDDRSYGYTF. The chain employs TRBV6-5 and TRBJ1-2, with D perhaps matching TRBD1 (5 bases). This CDR3 spans 15 amino acids. Trimming pared 2 bases from V and 4 bases from J, leaving 14 bases between. CDR1 MNHEY and CDR2 SVGAGI come from the germline V gene.

J is TRBJ2-7 and V is TRBV11-2, with 13 bases matching TRBD2. V dropped 3 bases and J dropped 0; count of bases not matched to a gene: 2. Germline CDR1 and CDR2: SGHAT and FQNNGV. The CDR3 contains 16 residues. The CDR3 coding sequence is TGTGCCAGCAGCTTTGGACTAGCGGGGGCCTCCTACGAGCAGTACTTC. The encoded protein is CASSFGLAGASYEQYF. Supplemented by reference TRBV11-2 and TRBJ2-7, the full variable domain reads EAGVAQSPRYKIIEKRQSVAFWCNPISGHATLYWYQQILGQGPKLLIQFQNNGVVDDSQLPKDRFSAERLKGVDSTLKIQPAKLEDSAVYLCASSFGLAGASYEQYFGPGTRLTVT.

The genes are TRBV9 and TRBJ2-7; maybe TRBD2 (5 bases). CDR1 SGDLS and CDR2 YYNGEE come from the germline V gene. Trimming removed 0 bases from V and 5 bases from J, with 15 bases in between. This CDR3 contains 15 residues. CDR3 in DNA: TGTGCCAGCAGCGTAGACCCTCGGGGTCCCGACGAGCAGTACTTC. As protein: CASSVDPRGPDEQYF.

The chain links TRBV6-5 to TRBJ2-6; D is unclear. This CDR3 is built from 12 residues. CDR1 and CDR2 (germline): MNHEY, SVGAGI. Trimming took off 0 bases at V and 15 bases at J, with 9 bases between the two ends. CDR3 bases: TGTGCCAGCAGTTACTCGAGGAAGACCCTGACTTTC. Translated, it gives CASSYSRKTLTF.

The chain uses TRBV19 and TRBJ2-7, with a tentative D call TRBD1 (6 bases). From germline, CDR1 is LNHDA and CDR2 SQIVND (reference sequence). V was clipped by 4 bases and J by 6 bases, with 13 bases between them. The CDR3 is made up of 13 amino acids. In nucleotides, the CDR3 is TGTGCCAGTAGTAACAATACAGGGACCGAGCAGTACTTC. It specifies CASSNNTGTEQYF.

V and J are TRBV10-1 and TRBJ2-7, with a tentative D call TRBD2 (6 bases). This CDR3 has 13 amino acids. From germline, CDR1 is WNHNN and CDR2 SYGVQD (reference sequence). Trimming left V 4 bases short and J 6 bases short, with 13 bases between. DNA for the CDR3: TGCGCCAGCAGTGGAGAACAGACTAGCGAGCAGTACTTC. Amino acid sequence: CASSGEQTSEQYF.

V gene TRBV6-2 or TRBV6-3 combines with J gene TRBJ2-2; D perhaps matches TRBD1 (6 bases). V was trimmed by 4 bases and J by 3 bases, leaving 15 bases between them. The germline CDR1 and CDR2 sequences are MNHEY and SVGEGT. This CDR3 comprises 16 residues. CDR3 amino acids: CASSSPGRGHTGELFF. The CDR3 coding sequence is TGTGCCAGCAGTTCCCCGGGCAGGGGTCACACCGGGGAGCTGTTTTTT.

This chain links TRBV6-6 with TRBJ1-1; TRBD1 aligns across 8 bases. The length of the CDR3 is 16 residues. V shed 5 bases, J shed 1 base, and the junction held 9 bases outside the gene matches. CDR1 is MNHNY and CDR2 is SVGAGI in the germline V gene (reference sequence). The CDR3 region is CASSTYDRGENTEAFF. As DNA, the CDR3 is TGTGCCAGCAGTACATACGACAGGGGTGAGAACACTGAAGCTTTCTTT.

CDR3 sequence reads: CSVARTGGAYNEQFF. The CDR3 nucleotides read TGCAGCGTCGCCCGGACAGGGGGCGCATACAATGAGCAGTTCTTC. V and J are TRBV29-1 and TRBJ2-1; 11 nucleotides agree with TRBD1. The CDR3 length is 15 residues. Trimming removed 6 bases from V and 4 bases from J; junction bases left unmatched: 8. Germline CDR1 and CDR2: SQVTM and ANQGSEA.

The gene calls are TRBV4-3 and TRBJ2-7, with D maybe TRBD1 (7 bases). There are 18 residues in the CDR3. Deletions cut 2 bases from V and 3 bases from J, with 23 bases between. Germline V gene lookup returns CDR1 LGHNA and CDR2 YSLEER. In DNA form, the CDR3 reads TGCGCCAGCAGCCAAAAAAGGTATTCTGCGGGACAGTACTACGAGCAGTACTTC. This gives the protein CASSQKRYSAGQYYEQYF.

The chain has TRBV3-1 (or the pseudogene TRBV3-2) and TRBJ2-7, with 12 bases identical to TRBD2. After removal of 4 bases from V and 5 bases from J, the junction contained 6 bases not matched to a gene. From germline, CDR1 is LGHDT and CDR2 YNNKEL (reference sequence). The CDR3 totals 15 residues. The CDR3: CASSPSSGRGHEQYF. CDR3 DNA sequence: TGTGCCAGCAGCCCGTCTAGCGGGAGGGGGCACGAGCAGTACTTC.

The chain joins TRBV12-3 or TRBV12-4 to TRBJ1-4, with a weak D call TRBD1 (5 bases). Trimming took 6 bases from V and 8 from J, leaving 7 bases between them. There are 11 residues in the CDR3. For the CDR3, the DNA is TGTGCCAGCAGGGGACTGGAAAAACTGTTTTTT. It specifies CASRGLEKLFF.

The chain carries TRBV20-1 and TRBJ1-2; D ambiguous. The CDR3 consists of 10 residues. Trimming removed 6 bases from V and 4 bases from J, with 6 bases in between. Germline V gene sequence: CDR1 DFQATT, CDR2 SNEGSKA (reference sequence). The CDR3 loop is CSANIYGYTF. CDR3 DNA sequence: TGCAGTGCAAACATCTATGGCTACACCTTC.